This T cell receptor beta chain was captured in a study of post-analysis software for immune sequencing data. Points from the study as a whole: Multiple sclerosis was associated with a significant reduction in normalized Chao1 diversity relative to controls.

Built from TCR beta cDNA, the libraries had unique molecular identifiers in them. A single record per CDR3 protein comes from TCRdb applying MiXCR to the PCR reads. This sample has some 800,000 distinct CDR3 sequences; approximately 44% occur once, and the top ten carry roughly 4.9%. For this clonotype: Antigen specificity is unknown.

This clonotype was sampled from a girl aged 5 to 17 with multiple sclerosis. The sequencing input was blood.

For the CDR3, the DNA is TGCAGTGCTAGAGACCCCCGCGGGAGTGGGTACGAGCAGTACTTC. This translates into CSARDPRGSGYEQYF. V usage is TRBV20-1 and J usage is TRBJ2-7, with TRBD2 matching over 7 bases. This CDR3 is built from 15 residues. With 0 bases clipped from V and 4 bases from J, the junction kept 9 bases outside the gene matches. Germline CDR1 reads DFQATT; CDR2 reads SNEGSKA (reference sequence).